This T cell receptor beta chain was recorded in a study of T cell repertoires in cytomegalovirus infection. As for the study in general: Public TCR beta signatures marked donors with CMV infection and the matching HLA. Findings and caveats of the study: Based on cumulative public TCR beta family frequency, carriers of CMV plus the relevant HLA were identified. Clonotypes of TCR beta that were HLA-C-restricted and CMV-specific dominated the ex vivo response.

This clonotype was observed a few times. No antigen is known for it. From the reads, TCRdb called clonotypes with MiXCR, one entry per CDR3 protein. This table has around 550,000 distinct CDR3 sequences, about 30% appearing once. The CDR3 runs 12 residues. The germline CDR1 and CDR2 sequences are LNHDA and SQIVND (reference sequence). V was pared by 10 bases and J by 1 base, with 10 bases between. The receptor's source is a human donor in good health (CMV status not recorded). Some clones in this sample may be carry-over from other donors' samples. What was sequenced was PBMCs. This chain links TRBV19 with TRBJ1-2; D is unresolved. CDR3 coding DNA: TGTGCCACGGTATCCGGTAACTATGGCTACACCTTC. This codes for CATVSGNYGYTF.